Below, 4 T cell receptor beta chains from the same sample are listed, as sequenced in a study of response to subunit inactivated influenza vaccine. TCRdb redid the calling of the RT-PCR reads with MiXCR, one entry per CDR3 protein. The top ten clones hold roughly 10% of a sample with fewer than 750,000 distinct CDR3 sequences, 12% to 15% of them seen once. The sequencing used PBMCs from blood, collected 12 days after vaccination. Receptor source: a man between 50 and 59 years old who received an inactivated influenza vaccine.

The CDR3 DNA reads as TGTGCCAGCAGCCCAGCGGGGACAGGGCTCGAGCAGTACTTC. Its protein product is CASSPAGTGLEQYF. The chain carries TRBV7-6 and TRBJ2-7; the match to TRBD1 covers 9 bases. V shed 5 bases, J shed 6 bases, and the junction held 8 bases outside the gene matches. Germline V gene data show CDR1 as SGHVS and CDR2 as FNYEAQ. There are 14 residues in the CDR3. The variable domain in full, with the rest retrieved from reference TRBV7-6 and TRBJ2-7, is GAGVSQSPRYKVTKRGQDVALRCDPISGHVSLYWYRQALGQGPEFLTYFNYEAQQDKSGLPNDRFSAERPEGSISTLTIQRTEQRDSAMYRCASSPAGTGLEQYFGPGTRLTVT.

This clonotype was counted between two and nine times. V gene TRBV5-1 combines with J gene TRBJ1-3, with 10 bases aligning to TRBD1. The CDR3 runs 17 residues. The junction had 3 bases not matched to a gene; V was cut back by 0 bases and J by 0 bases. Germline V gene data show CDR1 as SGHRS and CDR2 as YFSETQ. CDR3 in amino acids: CASSLEDRGSSGNTIYF. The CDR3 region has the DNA TGCGCCAGCAGCTTGGAGGACAGGGGGAGCTCTGGAAACACCATATATTTT.

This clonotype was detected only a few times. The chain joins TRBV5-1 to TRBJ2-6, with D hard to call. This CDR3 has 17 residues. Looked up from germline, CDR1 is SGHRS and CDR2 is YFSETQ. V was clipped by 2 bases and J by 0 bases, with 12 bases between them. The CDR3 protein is CASSFGYHSSGANVLTF. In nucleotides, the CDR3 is TGCGCCAGCAGCTTCGGATACCACAGCTCTGGGGCCAACGTCCTGACTTTC.

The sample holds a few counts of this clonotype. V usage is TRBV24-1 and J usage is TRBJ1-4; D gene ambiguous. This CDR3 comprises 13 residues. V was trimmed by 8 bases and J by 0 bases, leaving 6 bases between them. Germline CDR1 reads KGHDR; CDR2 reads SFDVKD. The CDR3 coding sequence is TGTGCCACCAAGGACTCAACTAATGAAAAACTGTTTTTT. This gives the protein CATKDSTNEKLFF.